The rows below give T cell receptor beta chains drawn from one sample of a study of response to subunit inactivated influenza vaccine. TCRdb re-derived calls from the RT-PCR reads in MiXCR, one entry per CDR3 protein. The repertoire consists of roughly 710,000 distinct CDR3 sequences, with about 15% occurring once and the leading ten covering 7.5% to 8%. The material sequenced was PBMCs from blood, taken roughly 2 weeks before vaccination. These receptors all stem from a man aged 45 to 65 who received an inactivated influenza vaccine. Both conserved end residues are part of each CDR3. The order of the fields is V gene, clone size, J gene, D gene, CDR3 DNA, CDR3 protein. The D gene is left open where the match is weak. Where a row states a size, it is once, few, many or the class of an expanded clone; other rows omit it.

>TRBV4-2|few|TRBJ2-7|TRBD2
TGTGCCAGCAGCCAGGCCCCGGGCCGAAGCGGGGTTAGCTACGAGCAGTACTTC
CASSQAPGRSGVSYEQYF
>TRBV6-5|many|TRBJ2-3|.
TGTGCCAGCAGGACCACAGGACCCAGCACAGATACGCAGTATTTT
CASRTTGPSTDTQYF
>TRBV2|.|TRBJ1-1|.
TGTGCCAGCAGTCCTCCCAGACCCACTGAAGCTTTCTTT
CASSPPRPTEAFF
>TRBV7-6|.|TRBJ2-3|TRBD1
TGTGCCGGCAGCTACGGACAGGGTAGTGATACGCAGTATTTT
CAGSYGQGSDTQYF
>TRBV20-1|many|TRBJ1-5|.
TGCAGTGCTCGACAGGCTTATAGCAATCAGCCCCAGCATTTT
CSARQAYSNQPQHF
>TRBV5-1|.|TRBJ2-5|.
TGCGCCAGCAGCTCCGAGGGTACCAGAACGACCCAGTACTTC
CASSSEGTRTTQYF
>TRBV29-1|.|TRBJ2-7|TRBD1
TGCAGCGTCCGACAGGGGGCTGCCTACGAGCAGTACTTC
CSVRQGAAYEQYF
>TRBV4-3|few|TRBJ2-1|TRBD1
TGCGCCAGCAGCCACGCGGACAGGGTGGTTTCAAATGAGCAGTTCTTC
CASSHADRVVSNEQFF
>TRBV19|many|TRBJ1-5|TRBD1
TGTGCCAGTACCCAAACAGGGGCCTTTCAGCCCCAGCATTTT
CASTQTGAFQPQHF
>TRBV28|.|TRBJ2-7|.
TGTGCCAGCAAATTAATTTCAGGGGAGATCTACGAGCAGTACTTC
CASKLISGEIYEQYF
>TRBV6-5|many|TRBJ1-1|.
TGTGCCAGCATTCTAGGGCTTGAAGCTTTCTTT
CASILGLEAFF
>TRBV2|many|TRBJ2-5|.
TGTGCCAGCAGCGACTGGGAGACCCAGTACTTC
CASSDWETQYF
>TRBV7-3|many|TRBJ2-1|.
TGTGCCAGCAGCCCATGGGGGCTCAATGAGCAGTTCTTC
CASSPWGLNEQFF
>TRBV30|.|TRBJ2-5|.
TGTGCCTGGAGTAGGTTGGGCGGTTTCCAAGAGACCCAGTACTTC
CAWSRLGGFQETQYF
>TRBV7-2|few|TRBJ1-2|TRBD1
TGTGCCAGCAGCTCGATGGGGATCGGACAGGGTGGCTACACCTTC
CASSSMGIGQGGYTF
>TRBV20-1|few|TRBJ2-1|TRBD2
TGCAGTGCCAAAGCGACTAGCGGGAACTCCTACAATGAGCAGTTCTTC
CSAKATSGNSYNEQFF
>TRBV15|few|TRBJ2-7|.
TGTGCCACCAGCAGAGAGCGACTAAACTACGAGCAGTACTTC
CATSRERLNYEQYF
>TRBV9|.|TRBJ2-2|.
TGTGCCAGCAGCGTCCCAGGGATTGGCACCGGGGAGCTGTTTTTT
CASSVPGIGTGELFF
>TRBV19|few|TRBJ2-1|.
TGTGCCAGTAGTTCATGGTCTGGGGATGAGCAGTTCTTC
CASSSWSGDEQFF
>TRBV19|many|TRBJ2-1|.
TGTGCCAGTAGTACTCGGACCGACAATGAGCAGTTCTTC
CASSTRTDNEQFF